This passage covers 30 T cell receptor beta chains from one sample sequenced in a study of blood T cell repertoires in COVID-19. Clones were read by immunoSEQ multiplex PCR, and TCRdb kept only the in-frame ones, dropping some. The profile shows about 86,000 clones, roughly 84% of them singletons. The sample was peripheral blood. The receptors derive from an elderly woman with active or convalescent COVID-19.

V and J are TRBV28 and TRBJ1-1; the match to TRBD1 covers 9 bases. V trimming: 6 bases; J trimming: 3 bases; junction bases outside the gene matches: 11. CDR1 and CDR2 (germline): MDHEN, SYDVKM. The CDR3 extends over 16 amino acids. CDR3 sequence reads: CASRVDRGWSDTEAFF. The CDR3 DNA reads TGTGCCAGCAGGGTCGACAGGGGGTGGTCGGACACTGAAGCTTTCTTT. The full variable domain, completed using reference TRBV28 and TRBJ1-1, is DVKVTQSSRYLVKRTGEKVFLECVQDMDHENMFWYRQDPGLGLRLIYFSYDVKMKEKGDIPEGYSVSREKKERFSLILESASTNQTSMYLCASRVDRGWSDTEAFFGQGTRLTVV.

The CDR3 coding sequence is TGTGCCAGCCAGGGACAGGCTTTCAGCAATCAGCCCCAGCATTTT. This translates into CASQGQAFSNQPQHF. This chain connects TRBV19 to TRBJ1-5; 8 bases are a match to TRBD1. The V gene's germline CDR1 is LNHDA and CDR2 SQIVND (reference sequence). J was trimmed by 1 base and V by 9 bases; bases with no gene match: 8. The CDR3 runs 15 residues.

The chain recombines TRBV5-5 with TRBJ1-3, with D maybe TRBD1 (6 bases). The V and J ends lost 3 bases and 3 bases respectively, with 16 bases between them. Germline V gene lookup returns CDR1 SGHKS and CDR2 YYEKEE (reference sequence). This CDR3 has 16 residues. This CDR3 reads CASSSRLGANGNTIYF. The CDR3 DNA sequence: TGTGCCAGCAGCTCTAGGCTGGGGGCTAATGGAAACACCATATATTTT.

The chain is built from TRBV28 and TRBJ1-1, with 7 positions matching TRBD1. Germline loops: CDR1 MDHEN, CDR2 SYDVKM. The CDR3 extends over 14 amino acids. V was clipped by 6 bases and J by 4 bases; unmatched bases: 8. CDR3 DNA: TGTGCCAGCAGCTTGACAGGGACGATCACTGAAGCTTTCTTT. It encodes CASSLTGTITEAFF.

The chain is built from TRBV10-1 and TRBJ2-1; D is unclear. The CDR3 runs 15 residues. CDR1 and CDR2 from the germline V gene are WNHNN and SYGVQD (reference sequence). Trimming stripped 6 bases from V and 6 bases from J, with 18 bases between. Here the CDR3 DNA reads TGCGCCAGCAGCAAAAGCGAACAAGAGGCCAATGAGCAGTTCTTC. Translation gives CASSKSEQEANEQFF.

V usage is TRBV18 and J usage is TRBJ2-3; D is unresolved. Trimming took 2 bases from V and 4 from J, leaving 19 bases between them. The CDR3 is 17 amino acids. CDR1 and CDR2 from the germline V gene are KGHSH and LQKENI. CDR3 sequence reads: CASSPMASLIHADTQYF. The CDR3 nucleotides are TGTGCCAGCTCACCAATGGCTAGTCTTATCCACGCAGATACGCAGTATTTT.

This clone was observed a handful of times. The rearrangement links TRBV7-8 to TRBJ1-2; 8 positions agree with TRBD1. The CDR3 covers 16 residues. With V trimmed by 5 bases and J by 3 bases, 11 bases remained unmatched. Germline CDR1 SGHVS, CDR2 FQNEAQ. Written as DNA, the CDR3 is TGTGCCAGCAGCCCGATCCCCGGACAGGGTGACTATGGCTACACCTTC. The encoded protein is CASSPIPGQGDYGYTF.

J is TRBJ2-5 and V is TRBV24-1; 11 bases line up with TRBD2. With V trimmed by 4 bases and J by 7 bases, 10 bases remained unmatched. Germline V CDR1 and CDR2: KGHDR, SFDVKD. The CDR3 is 16 amino acids. The DNA of the CDR3 is TGTGCCACCAGTGACCTTAGCGGGAGGGCCGCTGGGACCCAGTACTTC. It encodes CATSDLSGRAAGTQYF.

The CDR3 DNA sequence: TGTGCCAGCAGTCCCGGGGGACCAAATCTTGTCTATGGCTACACCTTC. Its translation: CASSPGGPNLVYGYTF. The chain employs TRBV2 and TRBJ1-2; maybe TRBD1 (5 bases). V was pared by 5 bases and J by 4 bases, with 20 bases between. Germline V lookup: CDR1 SNHLY, CDR2 FYNNEI. CDR3 length: 16 residues.

The J gene is TRBJ1-5, the V gene TRBV5-1; D is possibly TRBD1 (6 bases). The CDR3 spans 18 residues. From germline, CDR1 is SGHRS and CDR2 YFSETQ. The V gene lost 7 bases and the J gene lost 0 bases, with 23 bases spanning the gap. CDR3 protein: CASLGATEPTTSNQPQHF. CDR3 nucleotides: TGCGCCAGCTTGGGGGCAACAGAGCCTACTACTAGCAATCAGCCCCAGCATTTT.

This chain uses TRBV4-1 with TRBJ2-7; 15 bases agree with TRBD2. J lost 7 bases, V lost 2 bases, and 6 bases had no gene match. The CDR3 consists of 16 residues. Germline V gene lookup returns CDR1 MGHRA and CDR2 YSYEKL. The CDR3 reads CASSQSGTSGRKEQYF. Here the CDR3 DNA reads TGCGCCAGCAGCCAATCCGGGACTAGCGGGAGGAAAGAGCAGTACTTC.

J is TRBJ2-3 and V is TRBV24-1; D remains ambiguous. The CDR3 consists of 15 residues. Germline CDR1 reads KGHDR; CDR2 reads SFDVKD. Between the trimmed V and J ends, which lost 3 bases and 1 base, there was a span of 10 bases. The CDR3 loop reads CATSDPRSRTDTQYF. Written as DNA, the CDR3 is TGTGCCACCAGTGATCCCCGGAGTCGCACAGATACGCAGTATTTT.

This rearrangement joins TRBV12-3 or TRBV12-4 to TRBJ1-2; D remains ambiguous. Between the trimmed V and J ends, which lost 2 bases and 6 bases, there was a span of 10 bases. The CDR3 is 13 amino acids. CDR3: CASSLRGPDGYTF. DNA for the CDR3: TGTGCCAGCAGTTTAAGAGGGCCGGATGGCTACACCTTC.

CDR3 DNA: TGCGCCAGCAGCGCCGGACAGGGCGATCAGCCCCAGCATTTT. Protein sequence: CASSAGQGDQPQHF. The rearrangement links TRBV5-1 to TRBJ1-5; 8 bases match TRBD1. Germline CDR1 SGHRS, CDR2 YFSETQ. V shed 4 bases, J shed 5 bases, and the junction held 5 bases outside the gene matches. The CDR3 runs to 14 residues.

Note on this clone: It is unclear where the CDR3 begins or ends on the DNA, so no DNA is shown, and the CDR3 is as TCRdb lists it. The chain couples TRBV27 to TRBJ1-4; the table calls TRBD1, which could not be checked here. The V gene's germline CDR1 is MNHEY and CDR2 SMNVEV (reference sequence). Termini included, the CDR3 measures 19 amino acids. The CDR3 loop is CASSLRAGTSYATNEKLFF.

The V and J genes are TRBV18 and TRBJ1-1; D is unresolved. The V end was cut by 0 bases, the J end by 0 bases, with 8 bases between. The CDR3 length is 15 residues. In germline, CDR1 is KGHSH, CDR2 LQKENI. CDR3 sequence (DNA): TGTGCCAGCTCACCACCCAGTATGATGAACACTGAAGCTTTCTTT. It yields the protein CASSPPSMMNTEAFF.

The chain carries TRBV5-8 and TRBJ1-2; D uncertain. This CDR3 spans 14 amino acids. Germline CDR1 is SGHTS and CDR2 is YDEGEE. V shed 0 bases and J shed 3 bases, with 9 bases lying between them. DNA for the CDR3: TGTGCCAGCAGCTTGGAGAGGCTAGACTATGGCTACACCTTC. It codes for CASSLERLDYGYTF.

The V and J genes are TRBV6-2 or TRBV6-3 and TRBJ1-2; 8 positions agree with TRBD1. The junction had 3 bases not matched to a gene; V was cut back by 5 bases and J by 1 base. Germline lookup yields CDR1 MNHEY and CDR2 SVGEGT. The length of the CDR3 is 14 residues. The CDR3 region is CASSGQGRNYGYTF. In DNA form, the CDR3 reads TGTGCCAGCAGTGGACAGGGACGTAACTATGGCTACACCTTC.

This clone was observed at least ten times. This CDR3 reads CASSISGLSYEQYF. The CDR3 bases are TGTGCCAGTAGTATAAGCGGCCTCTCCTACGAGCAGTACTTC. This rearrangement joins TRBV19 to TRBJ2-7; D is possibly TRBD2 (5 bases). The V gene lost 2 bases and the J gene lost 0 bases, with 8 bases spanning the gap. Germline V gene data show CDR1 as LNHDA and CDR2 as SQIVND (reference sequence). The CDR3 sequence is 14 residues long. Supplemented by reference TRBV19 and TRBJ2-7, the full variable domain reads DGGITQSPKYLFRKEGQNVTLSCEQNLNHDAMYWYRQDPGQGLRLIYYSQIVNDFQKGDIAEGYSVSREKKESFPLTVTSAQKNPTAFYLCASSISGLSYEQYFGPGTRLTVT.

This clone was counted a single time. The rearrangement joins TRBV7-2 to TRBJ2-1; the match to TRBD1 covers 10 bases. V was clipped by 5 bases and J by 6 bases; unmatched bases: 1. There are 13 residues in the CDR3. The germline V gene encodes CDR1 SGHTA and CDR2 FQGNSA. For the CDR3, the DNA is TGTGCCAGCAGCCGGGACAGGGGCAATGAGCAGTTCTTC. It specifies CASSRDRGNEQFF.

V usage is TRBV29-1 and J usage is TRBJ2-7; a possible D gene is TRBD1 (7 bases). The CDR3 is 14 amino acids. V was clipped by 6 bases and J by 3 bases, with 18 bases between them. Germline CDR1 and CDR2: SQVTM and ANQGSEA. CDR3 loop: CSVGGQSTLYEQYF. The CDR3 nucleotides are TGCAGCGTGGGGGGACAGTCGACTCTCTACGAGCAGTACTTC.

CDR3 sequence (DNA): TGCGCCAGCAGGGGACAGGGGGCCCAAGAGACCCAGTACTTC. Its translation is CASRGQGAQETQYF. The chain recombines TRBV10-2 with TRBJ2-5; 12 nucleotides match TRBD1. CDR1 is WSHSY, CDR2 SAAADI, per germline. V trimming: 6 bases; J trimming: 1 base; junction bases outside the gene matches: 0. There are 14 residues in the CDR3.

This clone was seen more than once but under ten times. DNA of the CDR3: TGTGCCAGCAGCTTAGCGCTAGGATACGATTTCTCCTACGAGCAGTACTTC. This gives the protein CASSLALGYDFSYEQYF. The V gene is TRBV7-9, the J gene TRBJ2-7, with unresolved D. This CDR3 has 17 amino acids. The germline gives CDR1 SEHNR, CDR2 FQNEAQ (reference sequence). V was cut by 0 bases and J by 0 bases, with 15 bases left in between.

This chain joins TRBV5-4 and TRBJ1-2; D perhaps matches TRBD1 (6 bases). This CDR3 comprises 15 residues. The ends were cut back, 4 bases at V and 0 bases at J, with 13 bases in the middle. The germline V gene has CDR1 SGHNT and CDR2 YYREEE (reference sequence). The chain's CDR3 is CASSPGTLPNYGYTF. The CDR3 DNA reads TGTGCCAGCAGCCCCGGGACACTCCCTAACTATGGCTACACCTTC.

The chain couples TRBV6-5 to TRBJ1-6; D uncertain. The V and J ends lost 8 bases and 0 bases respectively, with 8 bases between them. The CDR3 consists of 14 residues. Germline V CDR1 and CDR2: MNHEY, SVGAGI. Here the CDR3 reads CASARSSYNSPLHF. CDR3 sequence (DNA): TGTGCCAGCGCTCGGAGCTCCTATAATTCACCCCTCCACTTT.

The chain uses TRBV25-1 and TRBJ1-2; 7 bases are shared with TRBD1. Germline-derived CDR1 and CDR2 are MGHDK and SYGVNS. J gave up 2 bases and V 7 bases, and 7 bases lay outside the gene matches. The CDR3 runs 14 residues. The CDR3 spells CASNPGTANYGYTF. The CDR3 coding sequence is TGTGCCAGCAACCCCGGGACAGCGAACTATGGCTACACCTTC.

The chain links TRBV18 to TRBJ2-5; D perhaps matches TRBD2 (5 bases). The germline gives CDR1 KGHSH, CDR2 LQKENI. This CDR3 comprises 15 residues. Deletions cut 2 bases from V and 1 base from J, with 11 bases between. This CDR3 reads CASSPSRGLQETQYF. Written as DNA, the CDR3 is TGTGCCAGCTCACCAAGCCGGGGTCTCCAAGAGACCCAGTACTTC.

This clone was recorded a few times. V usage is TRBV5-6 and J usage is TRBJ1-6; possible D gene TRBD1, 6 bases. Trimming took 4 bases from V and 15 from J, leaving 17 bases between them. Germline lookup yields CDR1 SGHDT and CDR2 YYEEEE. The CDR3 contains 13 residues. Here the CDR3 DNA reads TGTGCCAGCAGCAGAATACAGGGAGAAGTCCTCCACTTT. Its protein product is CASSRIQGEVLHF. The full variable domain, its missing parts supplied by reference TRBV5-6 and TRBJ1-6, is DAGVTQSPTHLIKTRGQQVTLRCSPKSGHDTVSWYQQALGQGPQFIFQYYEEEERQRGNFPDRFSGHQFPNYSSELNVNALLLGDSALYLCASSRIQGEVLHFGNGTRLTVT.

This chain uses TRBV15 with TRBJ1-4; D gene unclear. The length of the CDR3 is 16 residues. Per germline, CDR1 LNHNV and CDR2 YYDKDF (reference sequence). V was trimmed by 0 bases and J by 4 bases, leaving 12 bases between them. CDR3: CATSRDWATNNEKLFF. CDR3 nucleotides: TGTGCCACCAGCAGAGATTGGGCGACTAATAATGAAAAACTGTTTTTT.

The CDR3 DNA sequence: TGTGCCAGTAGTACCAGGACAGGGGAGATTCAGCCCCAGCATTTT. It specifies CASSTRTGEIQPQHF. The chain combines TRBV19 with TRBJ1-5; 9 bases align to TRBD1. CDR1 and CDR2 from the germline V gene are LNHDA and SQIVND (reference sequence). V lost 4 bases and J lost 6; bases outside the gene matches: 7. CDR3 size: 15 residues.